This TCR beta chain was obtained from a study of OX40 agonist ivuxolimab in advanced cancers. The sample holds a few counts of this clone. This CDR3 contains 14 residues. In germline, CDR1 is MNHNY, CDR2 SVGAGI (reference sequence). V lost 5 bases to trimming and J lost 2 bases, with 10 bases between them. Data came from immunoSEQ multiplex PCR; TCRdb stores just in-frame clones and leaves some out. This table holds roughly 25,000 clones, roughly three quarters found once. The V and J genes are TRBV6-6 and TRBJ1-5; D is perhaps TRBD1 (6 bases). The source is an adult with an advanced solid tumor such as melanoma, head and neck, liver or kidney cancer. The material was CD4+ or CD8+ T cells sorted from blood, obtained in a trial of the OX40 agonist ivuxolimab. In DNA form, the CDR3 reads TGTGCCAGCAGTCCTCGACAGGGCAATCAGCCCCAGCATTTT. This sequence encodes CASSPRQGNQPQHF.